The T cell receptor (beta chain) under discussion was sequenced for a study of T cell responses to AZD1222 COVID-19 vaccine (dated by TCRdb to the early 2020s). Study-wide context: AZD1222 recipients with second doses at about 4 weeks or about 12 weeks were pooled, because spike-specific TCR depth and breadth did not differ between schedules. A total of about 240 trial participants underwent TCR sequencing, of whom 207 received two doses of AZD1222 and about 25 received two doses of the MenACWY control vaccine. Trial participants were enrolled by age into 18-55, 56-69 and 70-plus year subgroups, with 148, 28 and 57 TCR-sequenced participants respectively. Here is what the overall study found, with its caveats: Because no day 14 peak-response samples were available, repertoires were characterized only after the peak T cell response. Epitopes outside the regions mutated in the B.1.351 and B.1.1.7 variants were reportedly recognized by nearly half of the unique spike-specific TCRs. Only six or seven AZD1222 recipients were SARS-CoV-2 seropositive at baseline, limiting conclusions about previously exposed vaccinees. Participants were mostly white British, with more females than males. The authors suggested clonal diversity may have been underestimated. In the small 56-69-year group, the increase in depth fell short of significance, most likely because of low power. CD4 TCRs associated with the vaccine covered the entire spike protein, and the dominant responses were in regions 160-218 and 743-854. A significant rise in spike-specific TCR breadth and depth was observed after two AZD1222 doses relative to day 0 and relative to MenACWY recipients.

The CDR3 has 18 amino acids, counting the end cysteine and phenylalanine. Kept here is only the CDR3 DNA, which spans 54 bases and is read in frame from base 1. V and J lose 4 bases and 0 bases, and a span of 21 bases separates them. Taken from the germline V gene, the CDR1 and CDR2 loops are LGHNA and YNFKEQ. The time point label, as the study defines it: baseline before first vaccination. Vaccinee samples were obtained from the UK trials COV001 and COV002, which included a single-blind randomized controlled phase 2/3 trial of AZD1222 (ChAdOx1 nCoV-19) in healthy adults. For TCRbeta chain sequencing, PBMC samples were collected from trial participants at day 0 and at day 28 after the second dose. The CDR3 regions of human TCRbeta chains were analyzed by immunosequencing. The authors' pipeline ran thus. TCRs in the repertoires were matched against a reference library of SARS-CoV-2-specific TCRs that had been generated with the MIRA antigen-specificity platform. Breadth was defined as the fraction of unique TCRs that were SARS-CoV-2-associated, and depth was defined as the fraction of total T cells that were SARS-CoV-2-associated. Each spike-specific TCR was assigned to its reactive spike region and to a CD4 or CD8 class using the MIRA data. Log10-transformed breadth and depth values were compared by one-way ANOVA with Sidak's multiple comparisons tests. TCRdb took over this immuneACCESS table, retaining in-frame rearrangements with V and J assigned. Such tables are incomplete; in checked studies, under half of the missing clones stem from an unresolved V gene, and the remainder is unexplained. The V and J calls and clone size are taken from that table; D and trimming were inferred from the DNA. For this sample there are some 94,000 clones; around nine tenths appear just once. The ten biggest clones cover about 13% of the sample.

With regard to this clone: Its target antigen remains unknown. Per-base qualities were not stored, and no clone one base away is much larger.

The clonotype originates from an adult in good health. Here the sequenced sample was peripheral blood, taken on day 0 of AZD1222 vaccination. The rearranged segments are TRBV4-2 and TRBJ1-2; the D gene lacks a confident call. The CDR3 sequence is CASSPLVKGKRANYGYTF. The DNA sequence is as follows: TGTGCCAGCAGCCCCCTCGTTAAGGGAAAACGGGCTAACTATGGCTACACCTTC.